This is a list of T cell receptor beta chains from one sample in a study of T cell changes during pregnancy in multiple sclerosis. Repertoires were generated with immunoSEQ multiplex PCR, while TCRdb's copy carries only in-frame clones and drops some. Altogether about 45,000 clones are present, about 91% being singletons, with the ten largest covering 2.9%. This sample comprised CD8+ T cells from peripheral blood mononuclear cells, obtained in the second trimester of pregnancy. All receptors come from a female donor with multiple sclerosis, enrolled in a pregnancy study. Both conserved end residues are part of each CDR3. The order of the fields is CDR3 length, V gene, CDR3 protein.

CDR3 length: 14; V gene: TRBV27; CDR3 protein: CASSFTGLAGELFF
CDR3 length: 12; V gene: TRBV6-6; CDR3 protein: CASSYGANEQFF
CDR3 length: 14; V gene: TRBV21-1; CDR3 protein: CASSKTTEGSPLHF
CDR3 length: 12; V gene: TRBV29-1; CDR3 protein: CSVRDSYNEQFF
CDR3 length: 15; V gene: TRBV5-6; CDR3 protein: CASSANRVPNYGYTF
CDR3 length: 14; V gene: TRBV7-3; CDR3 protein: CASSPTPNTGELFF
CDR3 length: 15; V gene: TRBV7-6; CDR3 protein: CASSLGANPNTEAFF
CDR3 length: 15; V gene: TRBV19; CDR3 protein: CASSNRDRLNTEAFF
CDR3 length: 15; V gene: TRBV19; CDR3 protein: CASSIDLWGETPLHF
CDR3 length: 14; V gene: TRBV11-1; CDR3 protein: CASSSRDRAYEQYF
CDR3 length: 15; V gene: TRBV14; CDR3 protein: CASSHSGADNSPLHF
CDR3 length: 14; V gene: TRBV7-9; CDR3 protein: CASRRDGSNQPQHF
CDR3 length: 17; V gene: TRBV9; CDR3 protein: CASSGDPRTAFFSPLHF
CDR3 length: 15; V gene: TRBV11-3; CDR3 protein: CASSPTQGLTGELFF